This entry is about one T cell receptor beta chain. Its target is not known. Germline lookup yields CDR1 SGHAT and CDR2 FQNNGV. The V gene end was trimmed by 5 bases and the J gene end by 6 bases; junction bases not matched to a gene: 16. CDR3 size: 18 residues. Primers included in the PCR were 60 Vbeta and 13 Jbeta primers. Profiled with immunoSEQ multiplex PCR; TCRdb holds only in-frame clones, not every one. The data show some 200,000 clones, less than 85% seen once. This specimen belongs to a study of cytomegalovirus exposure and HLA in healthy donors. Study-wide results and limits: Common viral pathogens were later found to be apparently linked to several of the most significant clusters.

The clonotype was recovered from a girl between 10 and 17 years old in good health and CMV-seropositive. V usage is TRBV11-2 and J usage is TRBJ2-1, with 10 bases matching TRBD2. The sequenced sample consisted of PBMCs. The CDR3 DNA reads as TGTGCCAGCAGCCATTTAGGGGGCAAACTAGCGGGGTTCAATGAGCAGTTCTTC. It is translated as CASSHLGGKLAGFNEQFF.